What follows describes a single TCR beta chain. What it recognizes is unknown. These data belong to a study of OX40 agonist ivuxolimab in advanced cancers. The CDR3 runs 15 residues. The V segment lost 2 bases and the J segment 0 bases; nucleotides outside the gene matches: 1. Germline lookup yields CDR1 SGHTA and CDR2 FQGNSA. Assay: immunoSEQ multiplex PCR; the TCRdb copy retains only in-frame clones and omits some. This sample yields 60,000 or so clones, of which 84% are seen a single time; approximately 4.4% belongs to the top ten. Study-wide results and limits: Some nonresponders likewise displayed low normalized T-cell clonal expansion. Mean expanded clone counts were higher in CD8+ than CD4+ T cells. With doses of 0.1 to 3.0 mg/kg, CD4+ and CD8+ blood T cells had undergone clonal expansion by week 6.

The receptor's source is an adult with an advanced solid tumor such as melanoma, head and neck, liver or kidney cancer. This rearrangement joins TRBV7-2 to TRBJ2-1; 7 nucleotides match TRBD1. Specimen: CD4+ or CD8+ T cells sorted from blood, collected in a trial of the OX40 agonist ivuxolimab. CDR3 amino acids: CASSLNRGSYNEQFF. DNA for the CDR3: TGTGCCAGCAGCTTAAACAGGGGCTCCTACAATGAGCAGTTCTTC.